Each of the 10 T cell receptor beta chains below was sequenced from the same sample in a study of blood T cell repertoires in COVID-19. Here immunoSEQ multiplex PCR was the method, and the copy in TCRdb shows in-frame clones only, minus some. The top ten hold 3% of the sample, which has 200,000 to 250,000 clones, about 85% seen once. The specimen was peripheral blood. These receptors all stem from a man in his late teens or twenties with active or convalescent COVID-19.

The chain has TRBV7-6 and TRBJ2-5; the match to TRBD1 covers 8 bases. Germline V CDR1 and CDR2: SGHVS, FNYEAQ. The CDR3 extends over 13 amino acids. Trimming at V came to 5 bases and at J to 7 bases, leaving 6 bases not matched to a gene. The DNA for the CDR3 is TGTGCCAGCAGCACCCAGGGGGCTGGGACCCAGTACTTC. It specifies CASSTQGAGTQYF.

The CDR3 coding sequence is TGCAGTGCCGATCCCAAGAGCGAGCAGTACTTC. Amino acids: CSADPKSEQYF. The chain is built from TRBV20-1 and TRBJ2-7; D gene ambiguous. The CDR3 extends over 11 amino acids. CDR1 and CDR2 (germline): DFQATT, SNEGSKA (reference sequence). V shed 6 bases and J shed 6 bases, with 12 bases lying between them.

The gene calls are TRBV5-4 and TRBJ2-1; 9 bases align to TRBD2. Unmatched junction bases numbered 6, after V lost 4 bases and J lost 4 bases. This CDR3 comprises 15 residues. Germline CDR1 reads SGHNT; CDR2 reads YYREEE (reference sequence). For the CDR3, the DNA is TGTGCCAGCAGCGAACTAGCGGGTTATTACAATGAGCAGTTCTTC. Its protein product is CASSELAGYYNEQFF.

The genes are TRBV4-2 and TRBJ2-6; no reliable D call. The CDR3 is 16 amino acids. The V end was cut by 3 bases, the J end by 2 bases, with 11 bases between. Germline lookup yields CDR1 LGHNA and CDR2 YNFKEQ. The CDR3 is CASSQAQVPGANVLTF. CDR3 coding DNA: TGTGCCAGCAGCCAGGCTCAGGTTCCTGGGGCCAACGTCCTGACTTTC.

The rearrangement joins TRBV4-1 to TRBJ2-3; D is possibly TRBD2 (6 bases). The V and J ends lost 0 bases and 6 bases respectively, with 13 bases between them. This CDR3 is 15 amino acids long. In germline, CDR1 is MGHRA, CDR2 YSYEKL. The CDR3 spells CASSQEREAWDTQYF. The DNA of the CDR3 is TGCGCCAGCAGCCAAGAGAGGGAGGCATGGGATACGCAGTATTTT.

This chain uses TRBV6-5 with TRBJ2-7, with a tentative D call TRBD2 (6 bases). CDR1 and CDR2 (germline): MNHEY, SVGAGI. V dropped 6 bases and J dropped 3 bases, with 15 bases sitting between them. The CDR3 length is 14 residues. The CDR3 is CASSRSGSYYEQYF. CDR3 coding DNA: TGTGCCAGCAGCCGAAGCGGGTCCTACTACGAGCAGTACTTC.

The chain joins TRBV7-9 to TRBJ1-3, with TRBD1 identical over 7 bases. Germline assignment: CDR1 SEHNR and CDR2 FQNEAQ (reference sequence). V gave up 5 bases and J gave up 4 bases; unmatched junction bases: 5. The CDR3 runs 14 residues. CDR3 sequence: CASSPRGAGNTIYF. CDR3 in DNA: TGTGCCAGCAGCCCCAGGGGGGCAGGAAACACCATATATTTT.

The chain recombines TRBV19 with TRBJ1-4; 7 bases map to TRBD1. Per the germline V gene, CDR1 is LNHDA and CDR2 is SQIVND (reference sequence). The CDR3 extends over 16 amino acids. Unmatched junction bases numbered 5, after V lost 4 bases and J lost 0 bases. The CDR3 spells CASSTRGETTNEKLFF. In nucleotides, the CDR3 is TGTGCCAGTAGTACCAGGGGGGAGACAACTAATGAAAAACTGTTTTTT.

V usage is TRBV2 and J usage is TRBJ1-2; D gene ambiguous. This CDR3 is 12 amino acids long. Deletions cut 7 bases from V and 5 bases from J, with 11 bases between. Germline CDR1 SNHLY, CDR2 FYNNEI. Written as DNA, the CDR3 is TGTGCCAGCACGGATCGGGGATATGGCTACACCTTC. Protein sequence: CASTDRGYGYTF.

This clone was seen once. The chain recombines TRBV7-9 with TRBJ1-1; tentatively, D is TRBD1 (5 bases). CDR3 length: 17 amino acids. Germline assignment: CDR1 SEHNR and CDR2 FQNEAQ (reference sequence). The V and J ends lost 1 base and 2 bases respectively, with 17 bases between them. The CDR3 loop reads CASSLGGVGQPNTEAFF. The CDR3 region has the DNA TGTGCCAGCAGCTTAGGAGGTGTCGGACAACCTAACACTGAAGCTTTCTTT.